This T cell receptor beta chain was found in a study of cytomegalovirus exposure and HLA in healthy donors (dated by TCRdb to about 2017). Regarding the study in general: According to an earlier analysis of 587 of the donors, some 180 million T cells yielded 117 million unique TCR beta sequences and 276 Gb of sequence data. An early release covering about 600 HLA-typed donors comprised around 300 gigabases of sequencing data and tens of millions of unique TCR sequences. Of the 350 to 400 genotyped donors, over 65% fell in the genetic ancestry cluster associated with self-reported Caucasian donors. The study aimed to test whether signatures of past pathogen exposure could be identified by cataloging public T cell receptors. The study profiled the T cell repertoires of fewer than 850 subjects by immunosequencing and related them to cytomegalovirus serostatus. A separate validation cohort of about 110 different subjects was used in addition to the approximately 670-subject first cohort. To predict cytomegalovirus infection status, the study brought together high-throughput TCR immunosequencing, statistical association of individual TCRs with disease status, and machine learning. In a later analysis, previously published TCR beta repertoires from about 640 donors were re-analyzed and high-resolution HLA genotyping was added so that TCR occurrence patterns could be studied. The later analysis used no new phenotypic data to find candidate immune exposures, relying instead on TCR beta sequences and their occurrence across donors. An earlier analysis of approximately 630 of the donors applied high-throughput TCR beta sequencing to assess whether each TCR beta V gene segment acted as functional or pseudogenic. Donor age, sex, ethnicity and CMV serostatus were compiled alongside the repertoire data. In a later genetic analysis, genome-wide SNP genotypes for about 60% of the 666 donors were used, and that subset was treated as a discovery cohort. All discovery cohort repertoires had been generated on a single sequencing platform. HLA typing covered class I and class II loci at four-digit resolution. The number of typed donors differed by locus: about 620-640 for A, B, C, DRB1 and DQB1; roughly 510 for DQA1; approximately 600 for DPA1; and about 450 for DPB1. Several DR-DQ haplotypes were handled as single units for association and clustering because linkage in the cohort was strong. Among some 400 genotyped donors of the cohort, an average of roughly 230,000 unique TCR beta nucleotide sequences was sequenced per donor, of which about 19% were non-productive. Study-level results and caveats: In a later genetic analysis, a missense DCLRE1C variant was associated with V-gene and J-gene trimming of TCR beta chains, and the association was replicated in an independent cohort. In this cohort, only TCR beta chains were sequenced, and detectable features were limited by the absence of alpha or paired-chain data. For the cohort, immune exposure information was limited to CMV serostatus. Correlated functional status among segregating V segments might reflect linkage disequilibrium, but an unknown experimental factor could not be ruled out. In a later analysis, most CMV-associated TCR beta chains were found to appear HLA-restricted, with HLA associations seemingly driven largely by CMV exposure. In a later analysis, the rate of TCR association differed among HLA loci, with DRB1 alleles having the most associated TCRs and HLA-C alleles having the fewest. The classifier was reported to diagnose cytomegalovirus status with high specificity and sensitivity in both the original and validation cohorts. A total of 150 to 200 TCR beta chains were listed by the study as associated with cytomegalovirus. Some IMGT-functional V segments, including TRBV6-2 and TRBV6-3, could not be distinguished by the 87-base-pair reads and were therefore excluded. Roughly uniform sequencing depth across donors was assumed in presence/absence analyses, although this assumption may not hold. An earlier analysis of approximately 590 of the donors showed that most TCR beta V segments appeared in productive rearrangements either about 87% or about 30% of the time, which broadly matched IMGT annotations. Strong co-occurrence of HLA alleles, especially DR and DQ, made assigning TCR associations to individual alleles difficult. HLA typing was unavailable for some donors at each locus, so association tests used only the typed subset. In a later genetic analysis, fewer N-insertions in productive TCRs were reported among donors in an Asian-associated ancestry cluster than the approximately 710-donor mean. Most TCR sequences were observed very rarely across donors, whereas some public TCRs were present in many individuals. The sequencing pipeline was judged likely to have produced a cluster of highly shared sequence variants as a technical artifact. In vitro tests confirmed that a few of the cytomegalovirus-associated TCR beta chains recognize cytomegalovirus antigens. A later analysis found that HLA-associated TCR beta chains were more clonally expanded and had lower generation probabilities than equally common non-associated chains. A further reported finding was that TCR beta sequences accurately predicted the HLA-A and HLA-B alleles for most subjects in the first cohort. Specific HLA alleles were associated with around 18,000 TCR beta sequences at a false discovery rate of 0.05 in a later analysis. In a later analysis, several top co-occurrence clusters were reported to appear linked to parvovirus B19, influenza, CMV and Epstein-Barr virus. Roughly 17 rarely observed V segments, including chromosome 9 orphons, were excluded from the earlier analysis of several hundred of the donors because counts were too low. According to the authors, the approach could potentially be generalized to other disease states and immunological phenotypes.

The germline V gene specifies SGHTA as CDR1 and FQGTGA as CDR2. Taken from cysteine to phenylalanine, the CDR3 has 16 residues. The read is trimmed to its CDR3 DNA, 48 bases read in frame from base 1. V has 5 bases trimmed and J has 2 bases trimmed; junction bases matching no gene number 9. The cohort comprised 550 to 700 healthy bone marrow donors. Cohort members were all nominally healthy when sampled, although unrecorded immune exposures were likely present. The donor was CMV seronegative and belonged to the group of more than 300 seronegative cohort members. A peripheral blood sample was collected from each donor, and TCR beta sequencing was performed on peripheral blood mononuclear cells. The Qiagen DNeasy Blood Extraction Kit was used to extract genomic DNA from the blood cell samples. The library was built by means of the immunoSEQ multiplex PCR assay. For the multiplex PCR, a mixture combining 60 forward primers for TCR Vbeta segments and 13 reverse primers for TCR Jbeta segments was used. The CDR3 region of rearranged TCR beta genes was amplified from genomic DNA by a multiplex PCR assay. The amplified TCR beta libraries were sequenced on the Illumina HiSeq System as 87-base-pair reads. The source study handled its data this way. A later analysis counted about 80 million unique TCR beta chains across the roughly 700 repertoires, and some 11 million of these chains were shared by at least two donors. Raw reads were error-corrected and collapsed into unique sequences with a nearest-neighbor algorithm that merged closely related sequences to remove PCR and sequencing errors. To assign V, D and J gene segments, CDR3 sequences were aligned to IMGT reference sequences. Each retained sequence needed at least a six-nucleotide match to both a V gene segment and a J gene segment. Rearrangements were classified as productive when the CDR3 lacked stop codons and remained in frame with V and J, and all other rearrangements were classified as non-productive. CDR3 was defined according to IMGT convention as the region running from the second conserved V-encoded cysteine to the conserved J-encoded phenylalanine. In an earlier analysis of some 550 of the donors, sequences lacking an unambiguous match to a single V gene segment were excluded. An earlier analysis of just under 600 of the donors called V segments functional above 56.7% productive rearrangements and segregating when the between-donor standard deviation exceeded 5%. A statistical classification framework was developed to diagnose cytomegalovirus status using the catalog of TCR beta chain sequences. V and J gene assignment, in a later analysis, came from comparing TCR nucleotide sequences with IMGT/GENE-DB human TR gene sequences. In a later analysis, CDR3 sequences and most-parsimonious VDJ recombination scenarios were assigned using the TCRdist pipeline. In a later analysis, each TCR beta chain was defined by its CDR3 amino acid sequence together with its V-gene family, and reads without a unique V-gene family were excluded. In a later analysis, 500 to 700 highly shared, low-generation-probability nucleotide sequences were removed to address suspected cross-contamination and a sequencing artifact. A later analysis calculated a clonal expansion index for each public chain from normalized within-repertoire ranks of inferred template counts. In a later analysis, generation probabilities were computed using a VDJ recombination model fitted to out-of-frame rearrangements, and the results were checked against IGoR. Hypergeometric tests were used in a later analysis to score TCR-TCR, TCR-HLA and TCR-CMV co-occurrence, with a repertoire-size bias correction applied to the TCR pairs. False discovery rates were estimated in a later analysis by permuting HLA or CMV assignments 20 times. In a later analysis, co-occurring TCRs were grouped with DBSCAN, and TCRdist sequence similarity was added when clustering was performed within HLA-allele-positive subsets. Repertoires with fewer than 30,000 or more than 120,000 public chains, plus five repertoires with anomalous nucleotide sharing, were excluded from co-occurrence clustering. As stored in TCRdb, this immuneACCESS dataset retains in-frame rearrangements with V and J assigned. A fraction of the clones does not appear; measured against another copy, unresolved V genes explain less than half of the discrepancy, and the remainder lacks a known reason. That table is the source of V, J and clone size, and D and trimming were worked out from the DNA. A total of over 150,000 clones appear in this sample, around 77% of them only once. The biggest ten clones account for over 1.1% of the sample.

Concerning this clone itself: Its specific antigen is unknown. Qualities for individual bases were not recorded, and no much larger clone is one base off.

The sequence joins TRBV7-3 to TRBJ2-1, and 7 junction bases match TRBD2. The TCR was taken from a man between 60 and 70 years old in good health and CMV-seronegative. Input material: PBMCs. The CDR3: CASSPTRDYPYNEQFF. The nucleotide sequence is given as TGTGCCAGCAGCCCTACACGGGACTACCCCTACAATGAGCAGTTCTTC. With the portions outside the CDR3 filled from the reference TRBV7-3 and TRBJ2-1 genes, the complete variable region becomes GAGVSQTPSNKVTEKGKYVELRCDPISGHTALYWYRQSLGQGPEFLIYFQGTGAADDSGLPNDRFFAVRPEGSVSTLKIQRTERGDSAVYLCASSPTRDYPYNEQFFGPGTRLTVL.